The present TCR beta chain was sequenced within a study of graft-versus-host responses after intestinal transplantation. Findings and caveats of the study: Levels of circulating GvH clones at their peak were associated with early post-transplant HvG declines.

This table comes from immunoSEQ multiplex PCR, and its TCRdb copy is limited to in-frame clones, with some not included. The repertoire holds 15,000 to 20,000 clones, with around 38% as singletons. Germline-derived CDR1 and CDR2 are SQVTM and ANQGSEA. The CDR3 spans 15 residues. Deletions cut 3 bases from V and 0 bases from J, with 13 bases between. Here the sequenced sample was alloreactive CD4+ T cells from a mixed lymphocyte reaction culture, taken before intestinal transplant. Stated subset: CFSE-low proliferating T cells sorted from roughly 6-day pre-transplant mixed lymphocyte reaction (GvH or HvG direction). J is TRBJ2-3 and V is TRBV29-1, with D maybe TRBD1 (5 bases). The TCR comes from a human patient who received an intestinal transplant. CDR3 nucleotides: TGCAGCGTTGACAGGGTGACTTCTAGCACAGATACGCAGTATTTT. As protein: CSVDRVTSSTDTQYF.